In its sample, the clone carrying this T cell receptor (beta chain) was seen once. The antigen is unknown. The repertoire was sequenced with immunoSEQ multiplex PCR; TCRdb's copy has only in-frame clones and lacks some. Of 20,000 to 25,000 clones listed, roughly two thirds are singletons. These data come from a study of PD-1 blockade in classical Hodgkin lymphoma. Every one of the patients relapsed after autologous stem cell transplantation (brentuximab vedotin exposure was variable). Whole-study results and caveats: Baseline diversity was lower in partial responders and progressors than complete responders. No one has yet defined what causes the repertoire differences, which may be disease activity or prior therapy. Compared with baseline, CD4+ but not CD8+ TCR diversity had risen significantly by C4D1.

CDR3 length: 16 residues. V shed 2 bases and J shed 1 base, with 14 bases lying between them. Germline V CDR1 and CDR2: MNHEY, SVGAGI. The chain employs TRBV6-5 and TRBJ1-1; D remains ambiguous. This clonotype was sampled from a human donor with classical Hodgkin lymphoma. The sequencing used peripheral blood mononuclear cells (PBMCs), collected at baseline. Here the CDR3 DNA reads TGTGCCAGCAGTTACACATTCAGCGTCCCGAACACTGAAGCTTTCTTT. It is translated as CASSYTFSVPNTEAFF.